This T cell receptor (beta chain) appears in the sequencing data of a study of beta chain features in type 1 diabetes. There are many counts of this clone. Its antigen remains unidentified. Expressed TCRB transcripts were sequenced because the isolated RNA had all been reverse transcribed beforehand. Profiled with immunoSEQ multiplex PCR; TCRdb holds only in-frame clones, not every one. The sample has over 300,000 clones, approximately 10% seen once. Study-level findings and limits: Type 1 diabetes patients had fewer VDJ junction insertions and more deletions. In comparison with healthy donors, patients had naive, central memory and Treg TCRB repertoires that appeared more similar. Researchers report that Type 1 diabetes patients had moderately but significantly shorter TCRB CDR3s across all four CD4+ subsets.

V shed 4 bases and J 2 bases; nucleotides not matched to a gene: 8. This CDR3 has 15 residues. Per germline, CDR1 SGDLS and CDR2 YYNGEE. This TCR derives from a man aged 25-40 years with type 1 diabetes. Sequencing was performed on central memory CD4+ T cells from blood. The genes are TRBV9 and TRBJ2-5; 7 bases line up with TRBD2. The CDR3 sequence: CASSLSTGGQETQYF. CDR3 in DNA: TGTGCCAGCAGCCTATCCACCGGGGGGCAAGAGACCCAGTACTTC. Using reference TRBV9 and TRBJ2-5 for the parts outside the CDR3, the full variable domain is DSGVTQTPKHLITATGQRVTLRCSPRSGDLSVYWYQQSLDQGLQFLIQYYNGEERAKGNILERFSAQQFPDLHSELNLSSLELGDSALYFCASSLSTGGQETQYFGPGTRLLVL.